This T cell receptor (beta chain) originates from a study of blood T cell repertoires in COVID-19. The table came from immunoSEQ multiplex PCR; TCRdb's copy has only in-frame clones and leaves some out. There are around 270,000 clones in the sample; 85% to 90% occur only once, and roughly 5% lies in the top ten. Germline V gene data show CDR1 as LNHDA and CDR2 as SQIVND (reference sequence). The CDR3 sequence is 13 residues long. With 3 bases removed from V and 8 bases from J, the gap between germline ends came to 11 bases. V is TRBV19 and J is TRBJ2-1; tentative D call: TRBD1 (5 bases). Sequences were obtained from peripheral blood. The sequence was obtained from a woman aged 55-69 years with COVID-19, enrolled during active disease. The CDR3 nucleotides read TGTGCCAGTAGTATCCCTCGGACACATGAGCAGTTCTTC. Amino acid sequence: CASSIPRTHEQFF.